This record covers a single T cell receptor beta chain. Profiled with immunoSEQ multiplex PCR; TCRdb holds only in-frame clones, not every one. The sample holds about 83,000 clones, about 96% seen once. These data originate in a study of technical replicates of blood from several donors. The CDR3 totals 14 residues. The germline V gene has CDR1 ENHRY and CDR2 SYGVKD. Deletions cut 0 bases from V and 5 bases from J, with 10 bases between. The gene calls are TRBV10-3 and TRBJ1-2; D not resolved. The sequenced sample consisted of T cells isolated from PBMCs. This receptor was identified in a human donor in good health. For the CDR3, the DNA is TGTGCCATCAGTGAGTCGGAGCGGGGATATGGCTACACCTTC. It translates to CAISESERGYGYTF.